The 32 T cell receptor beta chains below were found in one sample sequenced in a study of T cell responses to AZD1222 COVID-19 vaccine. Method: immunoSEQ multiplex PCR; TCRdb's copy keeps in-frame clones and lacks some. The data hold 120,000 or so clones, with about 85% observed a single time. This specimen consisted of peripheral blood, obtained on day 0 of AZD1222 vaccination. These TCRs come from an adult in good health.

This clone was detected only once. V and J are TRBV4-1 and TRBJ2-7; possible D gene TRBD2, 5 bases. Germline CDR1 is MGHRA and CDR2 is YSYEKL. This CDR3 region has 14 residues. V was trimmed by 5 bases and J by 3 bases, leaving 14 bases between them. Written as DNA, the CDR3 is TGCGCCAGCAGCTCTACGGGAAAGCGCTACGAGCAGTACTTC. Amino acid sequence: CASSSTGKRYEQYF.

This rearrangement joins TRBV19 to TRBJ2-1; D unresolved. Germline V gene lookup returns CDR1 LNHDA and CDR2 SQIVND (reference sequence). V was pared by 7 bases and J by 2 bases, with 12 bases between. The CDR3 totals 14 residues. In DNA, the CDR3 is TGTGCCAGTACCCAGACGGTAACCTACAATGAGCAGTTCTTC. Translating it yields CASTQTVTYNEQFF.

A single count supports this clone. The chain recombines TRBV4-1 with TRBJ1-2; no clear D gene. Germline V gene sequence: CDR1 MGHRA, CDR2 YSYEKL. The CDR3 runs 13 residues. V shed 0 bases and J shed 3 bases, with 5 bases lying between them. The CDR3 DNA follows: TGCGCCAGCAGCCAAGATGGGTACTATGGCTACACCTTC. Protein product: CASSQDGYYGYTF.

The DNA for the CDR3 is TGTGCCAGCAGTTACCTACCCGTTCAGTCCTACGAGCAGTACTTC. This translates into CASSYLPVQSYEQYF. The gene calls are TRBV6-5 and TRBJ2-7; D is ambiguous. In germline, CDR1 is MNHEY, CDR2 SVGAGI. This CDR3 contains 15 residues. V lost 2 bases, J lost 1 base, and 12 bases lay in between.

This clone was observed a handful of times. The chain employs TRBV6-2 or TRBV6-3 and TRBJ1-1; D may be TRBD1 (6 bases). The CDR3 spans 14 residues. CDR1 and CDR2 (germline): MNHEY, SVGEGT. Trimming took 6 bases from V and 3 from J, leaving 14 bases between them. CDR3 sequence: CASSEIQGYTEAFF. CDR3 nucleotides: TGTGCCAGCAGCGAAATACAGGGCTACACTGAAGCTTTCTTT.

In this sample, this clone is medium-sized (0.01 to 0.1%). The gene calls are TRBV19 and TRBJ2-2; unclear D gene. From germline, CDR1 is LNHDA and CDR2 SQIVND (reference sequence). Between the trimmed V and J ends, which lost 0 bases and 5 bases, there was a span of 13 bases. The CDR3 consists of 16 residues. CDR3 sequence (DNA): TGTGCCAGTAGTATAGATGGCCTGTACGGGACCGGGGAGCTGTTTTTT. Amino acid sequence: CASSIDGLYGTGELFF.

The V call is TRBV3-1 (or the pseudogene TRBV3-2), the J call TRBJ2-7, with 7 bases lining up with TRBD2. Looked up from germline, CDR1 is LGHDT and CDR2 is YNNKEL (reference sequence). CDR3 length: 14 amino acids. J was trimmed by 2 bases and V by 4 bases; bases with no gene match: 5. CDR3 region: CASSRGGVPYEQYF. The CDR3 nucleotides read TGTGCCAGCAGCCGGGGGGGGGTCCCCTACGAGCAGTACTTC.

This clone appeared a single time. This chain uses TRBV18 with TRBJ2-7, with a tentative D call TRBD1 (5 bases). The germline gives CDR1 KGHSH, CDR2 LQKENI. This CDR3 spans 13 amino acids. Deletions cut 2 bases from V and 5 bases from J, with 10 bases between. The CDR3 loop is CASSPRTDNEQYF. CDR3 coding DNA: TGTGCCAGCTCACCAAGGACGGACAACGAGCAGTACTTC.

This clone was seen once. CDR3 protein: CASGLEGITEAFF. The CDR3, as DNA: TGTGCTAGTGGTTTGGAGGGAATCACTGAAGCTTTCTTT. The chain employs TRBV12-5 and TRBJ1-1; D call uncertain. Germline V lookup: CDR1 LGHNT, CDR2 FRNRAP. The CDR3 has 13 residues. Trimming stripped 1 base from V and 4 bases from J, with 7 bases between.

J is TRBJ2-2 and V is TRBV2; weak D call: TRBD1 (5 bases). The ends were cut back, 4 bases at V and 6 bases at J, with 9 bases in the middle. Germline CDR1 SNHLY, CDR2 FYNNEI. The CDR3 covers 13 residues. CDR3 in DNA: TGTGCCAGCAGTGCCCAGGGCCCCGGGGAGCTGTTTTTT. It yields the protein CASSAQGPGELFF.

The rearrangement links TRBV10-2 to TRBJ2-3; 7 bases align to TRBD2. J lost 5 bases, V lost 6 bases, and 5 bases had no gene match. Germline CDR1 is WSHSY and CDR2 is SAAADI. The CDR3 spans 13 residues. CDR3 loop: CASRRVAGDTQYF. In nucleotides, the CDR3 is TGCGCCAGCAGGAGGGTAGCGGGAGATACGCAGTATTTT.

V is TRBV2 and J is TRBJ2-2, with 7 bases aligning to TRBD1. Germline CDR1 reads SNHLY; CDR2 reads FYNNEI. This CDR3 has 15 amino acids. The J segment lost 5 bases and the V segment lost 6 bases, leaving 9 bases of the junction unmatched. The CDR3 is CASRTDRATTGELFF. The CDR3 region has the DNA TGTGCCAGCAGAACAGACAGGGCAACTACCGGGGAGCTGTTTTTT.

The chain couples TRBV27 to TRBJ1-2; D uncertain. The V gene lost 5 bases and the J gene lost 1 base, with 23 bases spanning the gap. The CDR3 has 18 residues. Germline CDR1 is MNHEY and CDR2 is SMNVEV (reference sequence). The CDR3 loop is CASSPIRRGILLNYGYTF. The CDR3 bases are TGTGCCAGCAGTCCCATCCGGCGGGGTATCCTCCTTAACTATGGCTACACCTTC.

In its sample, this clone was seen a few times. This chain connects TRBV19 to TRBJ2-2; the D gene could be TRBD1 or TRBD2 (6 bases each). V dropped 6 bases and J dropped 1 base, with 12 bases sitting between them. Germline V CDR1 and CDR2: LNHDA, SQIVND (reference sequence). This CDR3 has 15 residues. CDR3 region: CASRRGRGNTGELFF. CDR3 nucleotides: TGTGCCAGTAGACGGGGGCGGGGGAACACCGGGGAGCTGTTTTTT.

V and J are TRBV7-9 and TRBJ1-1, with D uncertain. This CDR3 region has 12 residues. Deletions cut 7 bases from V and 1 base from J, with 7 bases between. Germline V gene lookup returns CDR1 SEHNR and CDR2 FQNEAQ (reference sequence). CDR3 bases: TGTGCCAGCACTGACGGGAACACTGAAGCTTTCTTT. Translation: CASTDGNTEAFF.

This chain connects TRBV6-1 to TRBJ1-1; D is undetermined. This CDR3 spans 14 amino acids. The germline V gene encodes CDR1 MNHNS and CDR2 SASEGT. Trimming left V 1 base short and J 5 bases short, with 11 bases between. The CDR3 region is CASSEGSWRTEAFF. CDR3 sequence (DNA): TGTGCCAGCAGTGAAGGGTCCTGGCGGACTGAAGCTTTCTTT.

This chain links TRBV7-9 with TRBJ1-6; D remains ambiguous. Looked up from germline, CDR1 is SEHNR and CDR2 is FQNEAQ (reference sequence). The V gene lost 7 bases and the J gene lost 6 bases, with 4 bases spanning the gap. The CDR3 length is 11 residues. The CDR3 here is CASIGNSPLHF. The CDR3 bases are TGTGCCAGCATCGGTAATTCACCCCTCCACTTT.

The V gene is TRBV28, the J gene TRBJ1-1, with 8 bases that match TRBD1. V was clipped by 6 bases and J by 2 bases; unmatched bases: 8. The CDR3 is made up of 15 amino acids. Germline-derived CDR1 and CDR2 are MDHEN and SYDVKM. The CDR3 loop reads CASRRSTGANTEAFF. CDR3 nucleotide sequence: TGTGCCAGCAGGCGTTCGACAGGGGCCAACACTGAAGCTTTCTTT.

Only a few counts were recorded for this clone. The J gene is TRBJ2-7, the V gene TRBV3-1 (or the pseudogene TRBV3-2); D is unclear. Per the germline V gene, CDR1 is LGHDT and CDR2 is YNNKEL (reference sequence). The V gene lost 4 bases and the J gene lost 2 bases, with 18 bases spanning the gap. This CDR3 comprises 16 residues. The CDR3 is CASSRGLDPMTYEQYF. In nucleotides, the CDR3 is TGTGCCAGCAGCCGAGGCCTGGACCCAATGACCTACGAGCAGTACTTC.

The chain uses TRBV15 and TRBJ1-2; D is possibly TRBD1 (5 bases). The germline V gene has CDR1 LNHNV and CDR2 YYDKDF (reference sequence). This CDR3 is built from 15 residues. V lost 5 bases, J lost 4 bases, and 17 bases lay in between. CDR3 amino acids: CATSPGRGQFYGYTF. In nucleotides, the CDR3 is TGTGCCACCAGCCCGGGGAGGGGTCAGTTCTATGGCTACACCTTC.

This clone was detected only a few times. The V call is TRBV5-1, the J call TRBJ2-1; no firm D call. This CDR3 comprises 13 residues. CDR1 and CDR2 from the germline V gene are SGHRS and YFSETQ. Trimming pared 1 base from V and 4 bases from J, leaving 6 bases between. In DNA, the CDR3 is TGCGCCAGCAGCTTGAGCCAGTACAATGAGCAGTTCTTC. This codes for CASSLSQYNEQFF.

The chain carries TRBV7-9 and TRBJ1-1; D might be TRBD1 (5 bases). CDR1 is SEHNR, CDR2 FQNEAQ, per germline (reference sequence). V lost 6 bases, J lost 1 base, and 18 bases lay in between. The length of the CDR3 is 16 residues. In nucleotides, the CDR3 is TGTGCCAGCAGGCATCGAGTCGGGCAGGGGAACACTGAAGCTTTCTTT. Translated, it gives CASRHRVGQGNTEAFF.

The chain is built from TRBV5-1 and TRBJ1-2, with D hard to call. Germline V lookup: CDR1 SGHRS, CDR2 YFSETQ. Trimming left V 0 bases short and J 9 bases short, with 15 bases between. The CDR3 sequence is 14 residues long. CDR3: CASSLGSGVLSYTF. CDR3 coding DNA: TGCGCCAGCAGCTTGGGGTCCGGGGTGCTTAGCTACACCTTC.

The chain combines TRBV6-5 with TRBJ1-3; D unclear. The CDR3 consists of 15 residues. The V and J ends lost 2 bases and 9 bases respectively, with 17 bases between them. From germline, CDR1 is MNHEY and CDR2 SVGAGI. The CDR3 spells CASSYGSGGFGTIYF. The CDR3 DNA reads as TGTGCCAGCAGTTACGGGTCCGGAGGTTTTGGCACCATATATTTT.

The chain combines TRBV11-2 with TRBJ1-3, with a possible D match to TRBD1 (5 bases). Trimming stripped 6 bases from V and 1 base from J, with 13 bases between. The V gene's germline CDR1 is SGHAT and CDR2 FQNNGV. The CDR3 runs to 15 residues. The CDR3 spells CASRWDLRSGNTIYF. In DNA, the CDR3 is TGTGCCAGCAGGTGGGACCTCCGGTCTGGAAACACCATATATTTT.

CDR3 nucleotides: TGTGCCAGTCGAGGACGGGAACCATCCTCTGGAAACACCATATATTTT. Translated: CASRGREPSSGNTIYF. V usage is TRBV19 and J usage is TRBJ1-3; D gene uncertain. Germline CDR1 reads LNHDA; CDR2 reads SQIVND (reference sequence). Trimming stripped 8 bases from V and 0 bases from J, with 17 bases between. This CDR3 is 16 amino acids long.

This clone turned up a few times. The gene calls are TRBV2 and TRBJ1-2; no clear D. Germline assignment: CDR1 SNHLY and CDR2 FYNNEI. Trimming cost V 6 bases and J 4 bases, with 12 bases left between them. CDR3 length: 13 amino acids. The CDR3 DNA reads as TGTGCCAGCAGGGGTAACGGCCTCTATGGCTACACCTTC. Translating it yields CASRGNGLYGYTF. Full variable domain (remainder filled in from reference TRBV2 and TRBJ1-2): EPEVTQTPSHQVTQMGQEVILRCVPISNHLYFYWYRQILGQKVEFLVSFYNNEISEKSEIFDDQFSVERPDGSNFTLKIRSTKLEDSAMYFCASRGNGLYGYTFGSGTRLTVV.

This sequence joins TRBV7-9 and TRBJ1-3; tentatively, D is TRBD1 (6 bases). The germline V gene has CDR1 SEHNR and CDR2 FQNEAQ (reference sequence). V lost 7 bases and J lost 0, with 16 bases in between. The CDR3 has 16 amino acids. In nucleotides, the CDR3 is TGTGCCAGCACCGTGAGGGTAGGGGGCTCTGGAAACACCATATATTTT. It is translated as CASTVRVGGSGNTIYF.

The chain has TRBV10-3 and TRBJ2-3, with TRBD2 as a possible D gene (6 bases). Per the germline V gene, CDR1 is ENHRY and CDR2 is SYGVKD. The V end was cut by 3 bases, the J end by 6 bases, with 10 bases between. This CDR3 spans 13 amino acids. CDR3 DNA: TGTGCCATCAGTGATGGGGGGTGGGATACGCAGTATTTT. It is translated as CAISDGGWDTQYF.

The chain joins TRBV5-5 to TRBJ1-3, with D hard to call. The CDR3 covers 14 residues. The ends were cut back, 0 bases at V and 2 bases at J, with 6 bases in the middle. CDR1 and CDR2 from the germline V gene are SGHKS and YYEKEE (reference sequence). For the CDR3, the DNA is TGTGCCAGCAGCTTGGGAGGAACTGGAAACACCATATATTTT. It yields the protein CASSLGGTGNTIYF.

There are a few counts of this clone. The chain recombines TRBV5-6 with TRBJ2-1; no definite D call. With 6 bases removed from V and 4 bases from J, the gap between germline ends came to 5 bases. The CDR3 loop spans 11 amino acids. Germline loops: CDR1 SGHDT, CDR2 YYEEEE. This CDR3 reads CASKLYNEQFF. The CDR3 DNA is TGTGCCAGCAAGCTATACAATGAGCAGTTCTTC.

The J gene is TRBJ1-3, the V gene TRBV5-1; TRBD1 is a possible D gene (5 bases). The CDR3 extends over 15 amino acids. Germline values: CDR1 SGHRS, CDR2 YFSETQ. V lost 1 base, J lost 3 bases, and 11 bases lay in between. CDR3 sequence: CASSLQGIGGNTIYF. In nucleotides, the CDR3 is TGCGCCAGCAGCTTGCAGGGCATCGGTGGAAACACCATATATTTT.